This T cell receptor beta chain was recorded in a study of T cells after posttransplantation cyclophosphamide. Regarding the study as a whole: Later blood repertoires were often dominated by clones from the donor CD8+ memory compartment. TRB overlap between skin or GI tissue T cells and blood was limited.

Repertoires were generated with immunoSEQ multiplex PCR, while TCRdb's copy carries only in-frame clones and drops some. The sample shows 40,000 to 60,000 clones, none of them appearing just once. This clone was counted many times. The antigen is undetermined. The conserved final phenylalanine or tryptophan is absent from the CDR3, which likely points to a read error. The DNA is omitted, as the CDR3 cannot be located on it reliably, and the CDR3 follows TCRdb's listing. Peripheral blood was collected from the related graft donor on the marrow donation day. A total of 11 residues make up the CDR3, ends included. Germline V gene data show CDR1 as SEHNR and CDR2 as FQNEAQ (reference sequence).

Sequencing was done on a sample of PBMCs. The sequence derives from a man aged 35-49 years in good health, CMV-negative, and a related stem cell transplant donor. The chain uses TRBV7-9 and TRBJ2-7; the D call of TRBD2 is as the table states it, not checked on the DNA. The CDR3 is CASSPSDDGKR.